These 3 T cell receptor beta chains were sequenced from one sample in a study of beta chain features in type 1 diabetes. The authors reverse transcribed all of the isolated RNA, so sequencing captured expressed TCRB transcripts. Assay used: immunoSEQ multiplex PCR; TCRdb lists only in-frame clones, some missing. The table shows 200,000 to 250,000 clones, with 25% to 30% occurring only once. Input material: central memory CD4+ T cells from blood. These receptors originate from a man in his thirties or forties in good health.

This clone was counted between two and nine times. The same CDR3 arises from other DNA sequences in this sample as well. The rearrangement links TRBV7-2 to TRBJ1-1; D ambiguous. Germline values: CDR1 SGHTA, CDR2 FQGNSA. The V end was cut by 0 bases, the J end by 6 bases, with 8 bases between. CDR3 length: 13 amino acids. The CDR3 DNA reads TGTGCCAGCAGCTTAGCGTTGACGGCTGAAGCTTTCTTT. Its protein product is CASSLALTAEAFF. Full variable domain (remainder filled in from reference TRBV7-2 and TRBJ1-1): GAGVSQSPSNKVTEKGKDVELRCDPISGHTALYWYRQSLGQGLEFLIYFQGNSAPDKSGLPSDRFSAERTGGSVSTLTIQRTQQEDSAVYLCASSLALTAEAFFGQGTRLTVV.

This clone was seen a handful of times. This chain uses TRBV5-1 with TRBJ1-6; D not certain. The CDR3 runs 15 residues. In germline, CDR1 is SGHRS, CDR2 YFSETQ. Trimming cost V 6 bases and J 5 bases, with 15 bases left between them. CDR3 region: CASTDQAANNSPLHF. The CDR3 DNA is TGCGCCAGCACAGACCAGGCAGCAAATAATTCACCCCTCCACTTT.

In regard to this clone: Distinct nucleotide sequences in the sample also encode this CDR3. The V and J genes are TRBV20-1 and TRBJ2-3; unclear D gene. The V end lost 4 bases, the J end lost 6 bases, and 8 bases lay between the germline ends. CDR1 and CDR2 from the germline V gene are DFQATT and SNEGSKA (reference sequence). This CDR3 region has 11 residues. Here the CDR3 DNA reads TGCAGTGCTACCCCTAGGGATACGCAGTATTTT. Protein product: CSATPRDTQYF.